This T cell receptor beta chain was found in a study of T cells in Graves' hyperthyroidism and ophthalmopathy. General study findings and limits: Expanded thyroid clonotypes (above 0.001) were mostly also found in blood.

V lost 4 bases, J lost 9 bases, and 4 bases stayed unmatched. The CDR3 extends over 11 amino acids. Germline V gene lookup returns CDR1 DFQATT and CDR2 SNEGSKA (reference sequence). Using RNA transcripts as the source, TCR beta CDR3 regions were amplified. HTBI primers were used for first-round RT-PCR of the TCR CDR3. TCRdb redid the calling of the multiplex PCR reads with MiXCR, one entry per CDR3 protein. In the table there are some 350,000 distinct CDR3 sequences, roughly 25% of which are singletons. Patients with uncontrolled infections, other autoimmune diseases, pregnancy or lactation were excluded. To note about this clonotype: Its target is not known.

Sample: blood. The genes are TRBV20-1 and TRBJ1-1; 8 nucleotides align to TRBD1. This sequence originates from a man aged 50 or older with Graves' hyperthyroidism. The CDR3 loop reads CSATQGAQAFF. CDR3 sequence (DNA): TGCAGTGCTACCCAGGGGGCGCAAGCTTTCTTT.